This entry lists 23 T cell receptor beta chains sequenced from one sample in a study of follicular helper T cells after annual influenza vaccination. As to time point: 2014-2015 season, 7 days after vaccination. Profiled with immunoSEQ multiplex PCR; TCRdb holds only in-frame clones, not every one. Of approximately 9,500 clones listed, around four fifths are singletons. The sequences come from CXCR5- memory CD4+ T cells sorted from blood, collected 7 days after influenza vaccination. These receptors all come from an adult who received the influenza vaccine.

The V gene is TRBV7-2, the J gene TRBJ1-2; 9 bases fit TRBD1. Per the germline V gene, CDR1 is SGHTA and CDR2 is FQGNSA. The CDR3 extends over 14 amino acids. Trimming cost V 7 bases and J 6 bases; bases outside gene matches: 9. CDR3 in DNA: TGTGCCAGCAACCTTCGGACAGGGGACGATGGCTACACCTTC. It codes for CASNLRTGDDGYTF.

The chain recombines TRBV7-2 with TRBJ2-3, with D possibly being TRBD1 or TRBD2 (5 bases each). The V end was cut by 6 bases, the J end by 0 bases, with 13 bases between. CDR3 size: 15 residues. CDR1 and CDR2 (germline): SGHTA, FQGNSA. The CDR3 reads CASSRGAESTDTQYF. For the CDR3, the DNA is TGTGCCAGCAGTCGAGGGGCAGAGAGCACAGATACGCAGTATTTT.

This chain joins TRBV11-1 and TRBJ1-1, with D uncertain. This CDR3 contains 14 residues. Germline values: CDR1 SGHAT, CDR2 FQDESV (reference sequence). Trimming took 2 bases from V and 1 from J, leaving 8 bases between them. CDR3 in amino acids: CASSLFRQNTEAFF. The CDR3 region has the DNA TGTGCCAGCAGCTTATTCCGGCAGAACACTGAAGCTTTCTTT.

CDR3 in amino acids: CASSVQSNTEAFF. The CDR3 bases are TGTGCCAGCAGTGTACAGTCGAACACTGAAGCTTTCTTT. The rearrangement uses TRBV2 and TRBJ1-1, with no clear D. CDR3 length: 13 amino acids. V lost 4 bases, J lost 1 base, and 7 bases lay in between. Per germline, CDR1 SNHLY and CDR2 FYNNEI.

This clone has a single count. The J gene is TRBJ2-5, the V gene TRBV7-3; D possibly corresponds to TRBD1 (7 bases). V was clipped by 3 bases and J by 2 bases, with 10 bases between them. The CDR3 spans 14 residues. Germline V gene sequence: CDR1 SGHTA, CDR2 FQGTGA. This CDR3 is CASSLAGQQETQYF. CDR3 sequence (DNA): TGTGCCAGCAGCTTGGCGGGACAGCAAGAGACCCAGTACTTC.

The gene calls are TRBV7-9 and TRBJ2-7; 8 positions agree with TRBD1. Germline V gene data show CDR1 as SEHNR and CDR2 as FQNEAQ (reference sequence). CDR3 length equals 14 residues. The trim removed 5 bases at V and 2 bases at J, leaving 5 bases unmatched. In nucleotides, the CDR3 is TGTGCCAGCAGCAAAACAGGGGGGACCTACGAGCAGTACTTC. Encoded protein: CASSKTGGTYEQYF.

This clone was detected a few times. The chain is built from TRBV2 and TRBJ1-5, with TRBD1 matching over 8 bases. The germline V gene has CDR1 SNHLY and CDR2 FYNNEI. The CDR3 totals 13 residues. V was pared by 6 bases and J by 7 bases, with 5 bases of the junction left unmatched. The CDR3 is CASSGQGYQPQHF. The CDR3 nucleotides read TGTGCCAGCAGCGGACAGGGATACCAGCCCCAGCATTTT.

The chain has TRBV5-1 and TRBJ2-5, with D perhaps TRBD1 (5 bases). Trimming shortened V by 5 bases and J by 5 bases, and 16 bases separated the two germline ends. This CDR3 has 14 residues. The germline CDR1 and CDR2 sequences are SGHRS and YFSETQ. The DNA of the CDR3 is TGCGCCAGCAGTTTCCAGGACAAAGCTGAGACCCAGTACTTC. Its protein product is CASSFQDKAETQYF.

The V call is TRBV15, the J call TRBJ2-7; TRBD1 aligns across 8 bases. Germline V gene sequence: CDR1 LNHNV, CDR2 YYDKDF (reference sequence). The CDR3 consists of 16 residues. J was trimmed by 5 bases and V by 1 base; bases with no gene match: 10. The CDR3 sequence is CATSRGRTGSGNEQYF. The CDR3 DNA is TGTGCCACCAGCAGAGGCAGGACAGGGTCTGGAAACGAGCAGTACTTC.

The gene calls are TRBV5-1 and TRBJ2-3, with D unclear. The V end was cut by 4 bases, the J end by 4 bases, with 7 bases between. From germline, CDR1 is SGHRS and CDR2 YFSETQ. The CDR3 is 12 residues long. CDR3 DNA sequence: TGCGCCAGCAGCGCTGGATCAGATACGCAGTATTTT. Translation gives CASSAGSDTQYF.

V usage is TRBV21-1 and J usage is TRBJ1-2. TRBV21-1 is reported as a pseudogene. CDR3 length: 17 residues. Written as DNA, the CDR3 is TGTGCCAGCAGCAATAGGGCAGGGGGACTATCTAACTATGGCTACACCTTC. It codes for CASSNRAGGLSNYGYTF.

This sequence joins TRBV11-1 and TRBJ2-7; 7 positions agree with TRBD1. CDR1 is SGHAT and CDR2 is FQDESV in the germline V gene (reference sequence). CDR3 length: 14 residues. V gave up 5 bases and J gave up 6 bases; unmatched junction bases: 10. The CDR3, as DNA: TGTGCCAGCAGCCCCCGAACAGGGGAAAGCGAGCAGTACTTC. This translates into CASSPRTGESEQYF.

The CDR3 is CASSFKGGETQYF. CDR3 nucleotides: TGTGCCAGCAGCTTCAAGGGTGGGGAGACCCAGTACTTC. This chain links TRBV5-6 with TRBJ2-5; D remains ambiguous. Germline V gives CDR1 SGHDT, CDR2 YYEEEE. V was shortened by 2 bases and J by 5 bases, with 10 bases between the two germline ends. The CDR3 has 13 amino acids.

The chain couples TRBV6-6 to TRBJ2-3, with 7 bases matching TRBD2. CDR3 size: 16 residues. Per germline, CDR1 MNHNY and CDR2 SVGAGI (reference sequence). V lost 5 bases, J lost 1 base, and 9 bases stayed unmatched. CDR3 protein: CASSTSLARGTDTQYF. In DNA form, the CDR3 reads TGTGCCAGCAGTACCTCACTAGCGAGAGGCACAGATACGCAGTATTTT.

The gene calls are TRBV7-2 and TRBJ2-7; TRBD1 matches at 8 bases. CDR1 SGHTA and CDR2 FQGNSA come from the germline V gene. The V gene end was trimmed by 5 bases and the J gene end by 3 bases; junction bases not matched to a gene: 6. CDR3 length equals 14 residues. The CDR3 here is CASSPDREFYEQYF. Written as DNA, the CDR3 is TGTGCCAGCAGCCCGGACAGGGAATTCTACGAGCAGTACTTC.

This clone was observed once. V gene TRBV30 combines with J gene TRBJ2-1; TRBD2 matches 9 bases. With 7 bases clipped from V and 5 bases from J, the junction kept 6 bases outside the gene matches. The CDR3 spans 13 residues. Germline lookup yields CDR1 GTSNPN and CDR2 SVGIG (reference sequence). The CDR3 sequence is CAYTTSGNNEQFF. CDR3 DNA sequence: TGTGCCTACACGACTAGCGGCAACAATGAGCAGTTCTTC.

The V call is TRBV28, the J call TRBJ1-4, with D maybe TRBD1 (6 bases). This CDR3 has 15 amino acids. Trimming removed 3 bases at V and 6 bases at J, with 14 bases between. Per the germline V gene, CDR1 is MDHEN and CDR2 is SYDVKM. This CDR3 reads CASSFHRAGDEKLFF. In DNA form, the CDR3 reads TGTGCCAGCAGTTTCCACAGGGCTGGGGATGAAAAACTGTTTTTT.

J is TRBJ1-1 and V is TRBV5-1; 11 positions agree with TRBD1. This CDR3 contains 15 residues. The V gene end was trimmed by 5 bases and the J gene end by 5 bases; junction bases not matched to a gene: 8. The germline CDR1 and CDR2 sequences are SGHRS and YFSETQ. The chain's CDR3 is CASSRDRGRPTEAFF. CDR3 nucleotide sequence: TGCGCCAGCAGTCGGGACAGGGGGAGACCTACTGAAGCTTTCTTT.

The V gene is TRBV6-1, the J gene TRBJ1-3; D possibly corresponds to TRBD1 (6 bases). V lost 0 bases, J lost 3 bases, and 9 bases lay in between. CDR3 length equals 15 residues. Germline CDR1 and CDR2: MNHNS and SASEGT. The CDR3 DNA follows: TGTGCCAGCAGTGAAGCCGGACAGCTTGGAAACACCATATATTTT. Amino acid sequence: CASSEAGQLGNTIYF.

The gene calls are TRBV7-8 and TRBJ2-2, with TRBD2 identical over 8 bases. CDR3 length: 21 amino acids. Germline trimming cut 1 base from V and 1 base from J; bases unmatched to any gene: 17. Per the germline V gene, CDR1 is SGHVS and CDR2 is FQNEAQ. The DNA for the CDR3 is TGTGCCAGCAGCTTAGGGTTCCCGAAGCGGGAGTTAGGTTGGAACACCGGGGAGCTGTTTTTT. Protein sequence: CASSLGFPKRELGWNTGELFF.

This rearrangement joins TRBV27 to TRBJ1-1; maybe TRBD1 (5 bases). CDR1 MNHEY and CDR2 SMNVEV come from the germline V gene (reference sequence). The length of the CDR3 is 14 residues. The V end was cut by 5 bases, the J end by 8 bases, with 18 bases between. DNA for the CDR3: TGTGCCAGCAGTCCCCAGGGTGGATCAGGCGAAGCTTTCTTT. Translating gives CASSPQGGSGEAFF.

This clone was counted between two and nine times. The V call is TRBV11-3, the J call TRBJ2-3; D is tentatively TRBD1 or TRBD2 (5 bases each). Per germline, CDR1 SGHNT and CDR2 YENEEA. Trimming left V 5 bases short and J 0 bases short, with 15 bases between. This CDR3 contains 16 residues. For the CDR3, the DNA is TGTGCCAGCAGCCACGGACGGGGCGGAAGCACAGATACGCAGTATTTT. It translates to CASSHGRGGSTDTQYF.

The rearrangement uses TRBV19 and TRBJ2-1; the match to TRBD1 covers 7 bases. J was trimmed by 6 bases and V by 1 base; bases with no gene match: 3. The CDR3 runs to 14 residues. Germline V CDR1 and CDR2: LNHDA, SQIVND (reference sequence). CDR3 sequence (DNA): TGTGCCAGTAGTATAGCAAGGGACAGCAATGAGCAGTTCTTC. Translating gives CASSIARDSNEQFF.